This TCR beta chain was obtained from a study of blood T cells in healthy people across ages (dated by TCRdb to between 2015 and 2016). Some background on the complete study: In model experiments, template switching captured about one uniquely barcoded TCR beta cDNA molecule for every two T cells. To track age-related changes in TCR beta repertoire diversity, the study relied on deep sequencing normalized with unique cDNA molecular identifiers. Four age groups were formed from the donors: young (average roughly 15 years), middle-aged (approximately 39), aged (approximately 60) and long-lived (about 80). Donors of different ages were randomly distributed across sequencing lanes to avoid experimental bias. For two donors (one aged 18 to 30 and one aged 80 or older), the study analyzed two additional independent replicas of 1 million unique cDNA reads from the same blood draw.

Broader findings and caveats from the paper: Compared with the aged group, the long-lived group had more naive CD4+ T cells, fewer expanded clones and increased TCR diversity, suggesting age selection. Bulk unsorted PBMC profiling prevented conclusive comparison of naive and antigen-experienced compartments. Observed TCR beta diversity per million T cells fell roughly linearly with age, and a significant reduction was already apparent by age around 39. The percentage of naive T cells measured by flow cytometry correlated strongly with observed TCR beta diversity. The CMV infection status of donors was not known, potentially confounding age-related changes in expanded clonotypes. Estimates of total diversity from one million sequenced T cells were regarded as lower bounds and underestimates.

Systemically healthy Caucasian individuals from Russia, some 36 in total and aged about 6 to 90 years, were included as donors. Approximately 9.7 milliliters of peripheral blood were drawn from each donor into EDTA-treated Vacutainer tubes. Ficoll-Paque density-gradient centrifugation was used to isolate PBMCs, with at least 6.5 million per sample. Trizol reagent was used to extract total RNA from the PBMCs, yielding at least 5 micrograms per sample. For every donor, flow cytometry on a PBMC aliquot measured the percentage of naive CD45RAhigh/CD27high T cells. A word on this clonotype: Its antigen is still unknown. No per-base quality is available; no much larger clone lies one base away.

The library was produced with 5' RACE. The sequencer was an Illumina HiSeq 2500. A second PCR of about 7 to 12 cycles was run with a J-beta primer mix and a sample-barcoded 5' primer. A template-switch 5' adaptor carrying 12 random nucleotides introduced a unique molecular identifier onto each TCR beta cDNA molecule. Each sample yielded at least 2.5 million CDR3-containing paired-end reads. All of the RNA was converted into first-strand cDNA using the Mint cDNA synthesis kit, with a TRBC-specific oligonucleotide serving as the primer. After uracil-DNA glycosylase treatment, a first 18-cycle PCR used universal primers M1SS and BC2_uni_R on all cDNA. The published analysis was carried out like this. Each sample was normalized by randomly selecting 1 million high-quality reads, each carrying a distinct molecular identifier. Reads sharing molecular identifiers were discarded rather than binned into consensus sequences. MiTCR, set to a Q25 quality threshold and the strictest error-elimination algorithm, was used for CDR3 identification, clonotype clustering and error correction. A nonparametric unseen species model with Euler transformation was used to estimate lower-bound total TCR beta diversity. TCRdb redid the processing of the public reads, applying fastp at Q25 and MiXCR, and retained in-frame beta chains. Rows with a matching CDR3 protein are joined into one entry that keeps the most common DNA and genes. These V and J calls are TCRdb output, not the study's own analysis. The sample includes 800,000 or so distinct CDR3 sequences, with roughly 46% observed a single time. Over 15% of the sample is held by the ten biggest clonotypes.

The CDR3 covers 15 residues, taking in both the cysteine and the phenylalanine. Only the CDR3 portion is preserved as DNA: 45 bases, with reading frame beginning at the first base. Between the V and J ends, shortened by 5 bases and 2 bases respectively, the junction contains 13 bases. The germline V gene encodes CDR1 SGHTA and CDR2 FQGNSA. The sample consisted of blood. The chain links TRBV7-2 with TRBJ1-3; TRBD1 is possibly the D segment (6 matching bases). The sequence derives from a man of 80 years or more in good health. The sequenced DNA is TGTGCCAGCAGCATTTCAGGGGTGACTGGAAACACCATATATTTT. The translation is CASSISGVTGNTIYF. The full variable domain, completed from the reference TRBV7-2 and TRBJ1-3 proteins outside the CDR3, reads GAGVSQSPSNKVTEKGKDVELRCDPISGHTALYWYRQSLGQGLEFLIYFQGNSAPDKSGLPSDRFSAERTGGSVSTLTIQRTQQEDSAVYLCASSISGVTGNTIYFGEGSWLTVV.